The clone carrying this T cell receptor beta chain was seen ten or more times. Its antigen remains unidentified. The data were taken from a study of CD8 T cells in ankylosing spondylitis. Using quantitative 5'-RACE with molecular barcodes, the authors made TCR beta libraries. TCRdb passed the 5' RACE reads through MiXCR, listing each CDR3 protein once. Of 150,000 to 200,000 distinct CDR3 sequences listed, roughly 30% are singletons. This CDR3 is 16 amino acids long. Trimming at V came to 5 bases and at J to 4 bases, leaving 4 bases not matched to a gene. Study results and caveats: From matched ankylosing spondylitis synovial fluid, disease-linked clones were reportedly recovered at significantly enriched levels. Within ankylosing spondylitis blood, a TCR beta motif made up of seven to nine highly homologous variants appeared to be characteristic. Relatively scarce in peripheral blood, disease-linked clones were CD8+.

This TCR was sampled from a male donor with ankylosing spondylitis. The sequencing sample was made of synovial fluid, either unsorted or a sorted T cell fraction (not recorded which). V and J are TRBV12-3 or TRBV12-4 and TRBJ2-5; TRBD2 agrees at 16 bases. The CDR3 sequence is CASSTGLAGGVETQYF. DNA for the CDR3: TGTGCCAGCAGTACGGGACTAGCGGGAGGGGTAGAGACCCAGTACTTC.